This T cell receptor (beta chain) was documented in a study of T cell repertoires in ileal Crohn's disease. Broader study findings: High-frequency clones were more common in sorted CD8 than CD4 cells. All patients with clonality above 26.8% had endoscopic recurrence.

With 7 bases removed from V and 4 bases from J, the gap between germline ends came to 19 bases. The CDR3 is made up of 15 amino acids. CDR1 is MNHNS, CDR2 SASEGT, per germline. The time point was: neoterminal ileum biopsy at postoperative endoscopy, about 6 months after surgery. With regard to this clone: Antigen: not known.

The repertoire was sequenced with immunoSEQ multiplex PCR; TCRdb's copy has only in-frame clones and lacks some. The table lists about 15,000 clones, around 80% of them singletons. The receptor was derived from an adult with Crohn's disease. The sequenced sample was ileal tissue. The chain couples TRBV6-1 to TRBJ1-2, with D possibly being TRBD1 (6 bases). The CDR3 DNA reads as TGTGCCAGCAACCAGAACAGGGAGGCCGGCTATGGCTACACCTTC. As protein: CASNQNREAGYGYTF.